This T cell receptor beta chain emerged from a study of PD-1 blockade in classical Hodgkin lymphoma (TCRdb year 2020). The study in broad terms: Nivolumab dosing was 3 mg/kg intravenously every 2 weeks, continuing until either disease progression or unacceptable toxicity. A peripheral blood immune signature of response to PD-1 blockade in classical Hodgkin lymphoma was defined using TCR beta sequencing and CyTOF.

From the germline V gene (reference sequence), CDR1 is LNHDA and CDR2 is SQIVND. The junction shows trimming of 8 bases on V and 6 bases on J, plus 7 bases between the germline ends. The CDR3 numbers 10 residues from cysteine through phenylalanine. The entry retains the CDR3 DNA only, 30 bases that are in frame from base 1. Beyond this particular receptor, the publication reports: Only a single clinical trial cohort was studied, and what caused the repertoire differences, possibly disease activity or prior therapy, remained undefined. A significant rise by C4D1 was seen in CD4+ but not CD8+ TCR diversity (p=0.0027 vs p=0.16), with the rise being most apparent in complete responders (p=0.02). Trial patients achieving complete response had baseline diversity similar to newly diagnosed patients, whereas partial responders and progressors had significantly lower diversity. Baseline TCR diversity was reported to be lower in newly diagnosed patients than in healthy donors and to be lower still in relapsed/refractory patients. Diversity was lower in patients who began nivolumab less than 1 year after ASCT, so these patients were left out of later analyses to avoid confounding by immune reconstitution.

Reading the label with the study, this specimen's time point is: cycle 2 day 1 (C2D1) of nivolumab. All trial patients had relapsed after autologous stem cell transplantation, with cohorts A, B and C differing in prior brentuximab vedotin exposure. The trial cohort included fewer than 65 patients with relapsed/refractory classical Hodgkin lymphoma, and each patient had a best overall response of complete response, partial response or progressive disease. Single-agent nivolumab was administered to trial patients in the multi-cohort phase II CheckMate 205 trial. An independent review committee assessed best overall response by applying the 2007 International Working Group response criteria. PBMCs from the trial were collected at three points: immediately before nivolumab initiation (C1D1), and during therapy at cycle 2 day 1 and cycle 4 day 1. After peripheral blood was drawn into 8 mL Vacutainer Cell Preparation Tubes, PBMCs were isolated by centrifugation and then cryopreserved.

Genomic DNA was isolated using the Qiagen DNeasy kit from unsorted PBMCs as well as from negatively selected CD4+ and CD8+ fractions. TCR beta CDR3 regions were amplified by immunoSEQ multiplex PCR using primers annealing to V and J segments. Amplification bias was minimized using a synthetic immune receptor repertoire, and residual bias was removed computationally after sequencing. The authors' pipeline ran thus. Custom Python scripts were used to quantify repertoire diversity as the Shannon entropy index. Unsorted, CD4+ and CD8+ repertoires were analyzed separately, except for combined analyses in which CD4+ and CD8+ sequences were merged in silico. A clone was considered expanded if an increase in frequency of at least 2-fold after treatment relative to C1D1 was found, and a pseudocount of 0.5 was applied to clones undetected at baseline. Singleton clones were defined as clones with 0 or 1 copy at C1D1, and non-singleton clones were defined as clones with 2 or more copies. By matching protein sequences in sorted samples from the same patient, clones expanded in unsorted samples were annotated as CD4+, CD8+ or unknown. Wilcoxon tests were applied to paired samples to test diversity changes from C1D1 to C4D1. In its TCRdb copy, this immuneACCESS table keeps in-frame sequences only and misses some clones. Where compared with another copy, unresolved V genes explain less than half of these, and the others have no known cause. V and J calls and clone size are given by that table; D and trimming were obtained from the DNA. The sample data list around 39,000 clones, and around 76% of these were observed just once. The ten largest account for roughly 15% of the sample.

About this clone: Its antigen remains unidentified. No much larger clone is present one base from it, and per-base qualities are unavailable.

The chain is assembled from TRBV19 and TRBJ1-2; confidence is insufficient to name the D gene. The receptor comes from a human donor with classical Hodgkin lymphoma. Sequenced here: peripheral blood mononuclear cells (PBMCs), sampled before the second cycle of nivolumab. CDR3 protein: CASFTNGYTF. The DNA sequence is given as TGTGCCAGTTTTACGAATGGCTACACCTTC.